This T cell receptor (beta chain) was documented in a study of blood T cell repertoires in COVID-19. About the study: Donors in the United States, Italy and Spain gave samples during acute or convalescent COVID-19. From T cells, B-cell-depleted T cells, or PBMCs came the material, which was cDNA or gDNA.

Germline V gene data show CDR1 as GTSNPN and CDR2 as SVGIG (reference sequence). The CDR3 length is 13 residues. Unmatched junction bases numbered 8, after V lost 0 bases and J lost 12 bases. Original analysis: How many nucleated cells were present was estimated from reference gene primer amplification. Only in-frame clones appear in the TCRdb table, and some are missing; sequencing was by immunoSEQ multiplex PCR. For V, J and clone size, that table is used; D and trimming come from the DNA. The sample has just under 65,000 clones, more than 60% seen once. This chain uses TRBV30 with TRBJ2-1; TRBD2 matches 7 bases. The specimen sequenced was peripheral blood. This TCR was recovered from a human donor in a cohort sampled during active COVID-19. The CDR3 DNA sequence: TGTGCCTGGAGTGTACTCGGGGGGAGGTGGCAGTTCTTC. This encodes CAWSVLGGRWQFF.